This T cell receptor (beta chain) derives from a study of T cells in Graves' hyperthyroidism and ophthalmopathy. This clonotype was detected ten times or more. Its specificity is not known. Whole-study findings and limits: Stable hyperthyroidism was told apart from ophthalmopathy by a model built on 13 V-J features.

The germline V gene encodes CDR1 MNHEY and CDR2 SVGAGI. The CDR3 is made up of 15 amino acids. Deletions cut 2 bases from V and 0 bases from J, with 10 bases between. RNA transcripts were the template for amplifying TCR beta CDR3 regions. The HTBI primer set drove a first-round RT-PCR of the TCR CDR3. A single record per CDR3 protein comes from TCRdb applying MiXCR to the multiplex PCR reads. The repertoire holds about 360,000 distinct CDR3 sequences, approximately 13% seen once, with about 20% in the top ten. Fresh peripheral blood, 9.5 to 10 ml of it, supplied the PBMCs. The chain couples TRBV6-5 to TRBJ1-1; D not resolved. Source material: blood. The TCR sequence derives from a man between 25 and 39 years old with Graves' hyperthyroidism that later progressed to Graves' ophthalmopathy. The CDR3, as DNA: TGTGCCAGCAGTTACATATACGGCATGAACACTGAAGCTTTCTTT. It specifies CASSYIYGMNTEAFF.